This is a list of T cell receptor beta chains from one sample in a study of radiotherapy plus CTLA-4 blockade in lung cancer. TCRdb's copy holds only in-frame clones and misses some; the assay was immunoSEQ multiplex PCR. The sample includes some 15,000 clones, around 87% of them seen just once. The specimen comprised peripheral blood, sampled from a patient treated with radiotherapy plus ipilimumab. The receptors here all came from a human donor with non-small cell lung cancer that progressed on radiotherapy plus ipilimumab. Some clones in this sample may be carry-over from other donors' samples. CDR3s include the opening cysteine and the closing phenylalanine or tryptophan. Fields, in order: J gene, V gene, CDR3 protein.

TRBJ1-5	TRBV6-1	CASVRTGRNQPQHF
TRBJ2-3	TRBV18	CASSPDRPRSTDTQYF
TRBJ2-3	TRBV12-5	CASGLHSGGARDTQYF
TRBJ2-1	TRBV7-6	CASSLGSGWDEQFF
TRBJ2-3	TRBV6-4	CASSKQGTDTQYF
TRBJ1-4	TRBV5-1	CASSPGQGSEKLFF
TRBJ2-6	TRBV5-1	CASSQKAGPGANVLTF
TRBJ2-2	TRBV9	CASSVEGTGGTGELFF
TRBJ2-7	TRBV30	CAWRSLDRGKYEQYF
TRBJ2-1	TRBV6-5	CASKLGLKYEQFF
TRBJ2-2	TRBV5-1	CASSPGLAGATGELFF
TRBJ2-7	TRBV5-1	CASSFAGNEQYF
TRBJ1-5	TRBV27	CASSLSGTGGNQPQHF
TRBJ2-3	TRBV29-1	CSVDLPSGFRGDTDTQYF
TRBJ2-7	TRBV7-9	CASSLSAGGPGLSEQYF
TRBJ2-3	TRBV7-2	CASSERSTDTQYF
TRBJ2-1	TRBV5-1	CASSLPKAGTGESYNEQFF
TRBJ2-7	TRBV29-1	CSVELPRSGYEQYF
TRBJ2-3	TRBV19	CASSFRPIPTDTQYF
TRBJ2-2	TRBV5-6	CASSLDWGGTGELFF
TRBJ2-7	TRBV2	CASSSGGFNTYEQYF
TRBJ1-5	TRBV11-2	CASSLGAPGAGQPQHF
TRBJ2-6	TRBV29-1	CSVLDRTVSGANVLTF
TRBJ1-5	TRBV5-5	CASSFGTVDQPQHF
TRBJ1-1	TRBV19	CASSMGATENTEAFF
TRBJ2-1	TRBV2	CASSERQSEFF
TRBJ2-2	TRBV7-3	CASSLTGRTGELFF
TRBJ2-1	TRBV6-4	CASSDTGTSITFF
TRBJ2-3	TRBV7-3	CASSTGSGASTDTQYF
TRBJ2-7	TRBV5-6	CASSLRGGFPYEQYF
TRBJ1-1	TRBV11-2	CASSLAVYTEAFF
TRBJ2-7	TRBV5-1	CASSLAGDEQYF
TRBJ1-2	TRBV2	CASSDIEGYGYTF
TRBJ1-2	TRBV18	CATLSGGAPDGYTF
TRBJ2-1	TRBV10-1	CASSERLAEQFF
TRBJ1-3	TRBV7-2	CASSLQGYGNTIYF
TRBJ2-3	TRBV6-6	CASSYIAGGRGDTQYF
TRBJ1-2	TRBV5-5	CASSGLRTVDYGYTF
TRBJ1-5	TRBV30	CAWSTGQGSQPQHF
TRBJ2-5	TRBV19	CASSRLASQETQYF
TRBJ2-3	TRBV30	CAWSSGGLSTDTQYF
TRBJ2-1	TRBV28	CASIQLAGSPTIGNEQFF
TRBJ2-1	TRBV5-8	CASSLAFDEQFF
TRBJ2-7	TRBV19	CASSTLMDSKHSYEQYF
TRBJ1-1	TRBV7-2	CASSLRQGARMNTEAFF
TRBJ2-5	TRBV7-6	CASSPTGGETQYF
TRBJ1-1	TRBV19	CASSRGGTEAFF
TRBJ2-3	TRBV5-6	CASSKGTSRTDTQYF
TRBJ2-7	TRBV7-2	CASSSRVMYEQYF
TRBJ2-5	TRBV29-1	CSVGHRDRGFLATQYF
TRBJ1-1	TRBV11-3	CASSPGGSANTEAFF
TRBJ2-1	TRBV6-1	CASESGTTNNEQFF
TRBJ1-1	TRBV30	CAWSVRTGRAFF